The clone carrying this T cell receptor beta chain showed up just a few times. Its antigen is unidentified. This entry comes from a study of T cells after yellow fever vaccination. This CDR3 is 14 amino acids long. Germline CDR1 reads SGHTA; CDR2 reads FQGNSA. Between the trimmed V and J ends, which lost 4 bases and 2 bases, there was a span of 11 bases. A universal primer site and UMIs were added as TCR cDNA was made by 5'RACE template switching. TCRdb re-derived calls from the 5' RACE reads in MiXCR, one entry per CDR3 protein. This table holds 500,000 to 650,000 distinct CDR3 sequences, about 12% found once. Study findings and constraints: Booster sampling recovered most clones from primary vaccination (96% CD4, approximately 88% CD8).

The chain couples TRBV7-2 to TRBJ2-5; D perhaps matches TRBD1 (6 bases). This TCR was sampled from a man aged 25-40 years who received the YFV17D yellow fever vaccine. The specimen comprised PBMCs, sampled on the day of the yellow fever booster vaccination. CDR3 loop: CASSSSGVQETQYF. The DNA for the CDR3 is TGTGCCAGCAGCTCATCAGGGGTACAAGAGACCCAGTACTTC.